Following are 20 T cell receptor beta chains from one sample sequenced in a study of blood T cell repertoires in COVID-19. Measured with immunoSEQ multiplex PCR; TCRdb has only the in-frame clones, and not every one. The sample has around 440,000 clones, about 91% seen once. The sequencing sample was made of peripheral blood. The receptors come from a woman aged 50 to 65 with COVID-19, enrolled during active disease.

This clone was recorded once. The chain is built from TRBV3-1 (or the pseudogene TRBV3-2) and TRBJ2-7, with TRBD2 matching over 9 bases. The germline V gene encodes CDR1 LGHDT and CDR2 YNNKEL (reference sequence). V lost 4 bases, J lost 2 bases, and 6 bases stayed unmatched. The CDR3 has 15 residues. CDR3 nucleotide sequence: TGTGCCAGCAGCCGAGTAGCGGGGGATGCCTACGAGCAGTACTTC. Amino acid sequence: CASSRVAGDAYEQYF.

V and J are TRBV15 and TRBJ2-3, with 10 bases aligning to TRBD1. Germline CDR1 is LNHNV and CDR2 is YYDKDF (reference sequence). The CDR3 totals 15 residues. After removal of 3 bases from V and 4 bases from J, the junction contained 4 bases not matched to a gene. The CDR3: CATSRLGQGADTQYF. The CDR3 DNA reads TGTGCCACCAGCAGGCTTGGACAGGGGGCAGATACGCAGTATTTT.

The rearrangement links TRBV6-6 to TRBJ1-5; 9 bases match TRBD1. V shed 6 bases and J 7 bases; nucleotides not matched to a gene: 4. CDR1 and CDR2 (germline): MNHNY, SVGAGI (reference sequence). CDR3 length: 13 amino acids. CDR3 sequence: CASSGQGTQPQHF. CDR3 bases: TGTGCCAGCAGCGGACAGGGGACGCAGCCCCAGCATTTT.

The gene calls are TRBV6-5 and TRBJ2-5, with TRBD2 matching over 7 bases. Germline V lookup: CDR1 MNHEY, CDR2 SVGAGI. The CDR3 sequence is 15 residues long. V trimming: 5 bases; J trimming: 5 bases; junction bases outside the gene matches: 11. The CDR3: CASSPSGASGETQYF. The CDR3 region has the DNA TGTGCCAGCAGTCCAAGCGGGGCCTCGGGGGAGACCCAGTACTTC.

The rearrangement joins TRBV19 to TRBJ2-4, with TRBD1 matching 9 bases. The J segment lost 7 bases and the V segment lost 5 bases, leaving 21 bases of the junction unmatched. There are 19 residues in the CDR3. Looked up from germline, CDR1 is LNHDA and CDR2 is SQIVND (reference sequence). The CDR3 sequence: CASSRSPRGQGGGSNIQYF. CDR3 in DNA: TGTGCCAGTAGTCGATCCCCTCGGGGACAGGGCGGAGGGTCCAACATTCAGTACTTC.

This chain joins TRBV19 and TRBJ2-3, with 9 bases aligning to TRBD1. Trimming took 3 bases from V and 3 from J; bases not matched to a gene: 1. Germline V gives CDR1 LNHDA, CDR2 SQIVND (reference sequence). The CDR3 consists of 14 residues. CDR3 residues: CASSMGTGTDTQYF. The CDR3 DNA reads as TGTGCCAGTAGTATGGGGACAGGGACAGATACGCAGTATTTT.

V and J are TRBV10-1 and TRBJ1-1, with D maybe TRBD1 (6 bases). Germline V CDR1 and CDR2: WNHNN, SYGVQD (reference sequence). This CDR3 spans 16 amino acids. The CDR3 DNA reads as TGCGCTAATCCAAATGGGGGCTTTCCCATGAACACTGAAGCTTTCTTT. It encodes CANPNGGFPMNTEAFF.

This clone has a single count. The rearrangement joins TRBV6-5 to TRBJ2-7; D not certain. The V end was cut by 5 bases, the J end by 0 bases, with 14 bases between. This CDR3 is built from 15 residues. Looked up from germline, CDR1 is MNHEY and CDR2 is SVGAGI. CDR3 in DNA: TGTGCCAGCAGTCCTTCCCTTGATAGCTCCTACGAGCAGTACTTC. Translating gives CASSPSLDSSYEQYF.

This clone was detected only once. The chain combines TRBV25-1 with TRBJ2-1, with D maybe TRBD1 (5 bases). V shed 2 bases and J shed 9 bases, with 14 bases lying between them. Germline CDR1 is MGHDK and CDR2 is SYGVNS. CDR3 length: 14 amino acids. The DNA of the CDR3 is TGTGCCAGCAGTGAAGCAGGGAAGTTTGGTGAGCAGTTCTTC. Protein product: CASSEAGKFGEQFF.

CDR3 coding DNA: TGTGCCAGCAGTCCTCAGGGGATCATGAACACTGAAGCTTTCTTT. Amino acid sequence: CASSPQGIMNTEAFF. V and J are TRBV27 and TRBJ1-1, with TRBD1 as a possible D gene (6 bases). This CDR3 contains 15 residues. The V end lost 5 bases, the J end lost 0 bases, and 13 bases lay between the germline ends. Germline lookup yields CDR1 MNHEY and CDR2 SMNVEV (reference sequence).

As for this clone: Other DNA sequences of this sample code for an identical CDR3. The rearrangement uses TRBV5-1 and TRBJ1-1; tentatively, D is TRBD1 (5 bases). CDR1 SGHRS and CDR2 YFSETQ come from the germline V gene. The CDR3 length is 15 residues. Trimming left V 0 bases short and J 0 bases short, with 9 bases between. CDR3 coding DNA: TGCGCCAGCAGCTTGGACCGGGGGATGAACACTGAAGCTTTCTTT. This gives the protein CASSLDRGMNTEAFF. The variable domain in full, completed from reference TRBV5-1 and TRBJ1-1, reads KAGVTQTPRYLIKTRGQQVTLSCSPISGHRSVSWYQQTPGQGLQFLFEYFSETQRNKGNFPGRFSGRQFSNSRSEMNVSTLELGDSALYLCASSLDRGMNTEAFFGQGTRLTVV.

In this sample, this clone turned up a few times. V is TRBV5-5 and J is TRBJ2-2; a weak D match, TRBD1 (5 bases). CDR1 is SGHKS, CDR2 YYEKEE, per germline (reference sequence). Trimming stripped 7 bases from V and 5 bases from J, with 24 bases between. The CDR3 has 17 residues. The chain's CDR3 is CASGAPTWQGKTGELFF. Here the CDR3 DNA reads TGTGCCAGCGGAGCCCCCACGTGGCAGGGTAAAACCGGGGAGCTGTTTTTT.

V is TRBV27 and J is TRBJ2-2; 10 bases match TRBD2. The germline gives CDR1 MNHEY, CDR2 SMNVEV (reference sequence). Germline trimming cut 6 bases from V and 6 bases from J; bases unmatched to any gene: 13. CDR3 length: 17 amino acids. The CDR3 spells CASRIRPLAGVPGELFF. CDR3 DNA: TGTGCCAGCAGAATAAGGCCCCTAGCGGGGGTCCCCGGGGAGCTGTTTTTT.

The chain uses TRBV4-1 and TRBJ1-6, with no clear D. The CDR3 length is 13 residues. V lost 2 bases to trimming and J lost 11 bases, with 10 bases between them. Germline values: CDR1 MGHRA, CDR2 YSYEKL. The CDR3 nucleotides are TGCGCCAGCAGCCAAACGGAGGCCACACCCCTCCACTTT. Protein sequence: CASSQTEATPLHF.

The chain links TRBV30 to TRBJ1-1; TRBD1 agrees at 7 bases. The V gene's germline CDR1 is GTSNPN and CDR2 SVGIG (reference sequence). V lost 3 bases, J lost 1 base, and 2 bases stayed unmatched. The CDR3 length is 13 residues. The CDR3 reads CAWSDRANTEAFF. CDR3 in DNA: TGTGCCTGGAGCGACAGGGCGAACACTGAAGCTTTCTTT.

This clone was recorded once. The chain links TRBV5-1 to TRBJ1-2; D call uncertain. CDR1 is SGHRS, CDR2 YFSETQ, per germline. V dropped 4 bases and J dropped 0 bases, with 10 bases sitting between them. The CDR3 runs 14 residues. DNA of the CDR3: TGCGCCAGCAGCATAGAGTCTACTAACTATGGCTACACCTTC. Protein: CASSIESTNYGYTF. Filled out from reference TRBV5-1 and TRBJ1-2, the complete variable domain reads KAGVTQTPRYLIKTRGQQVTLSCSPISGHRSVSWYQQTPGQGLQFLFEYFSETQRNKGNFPGRFSGRQFSNSRSEMNVSTLELGDSALYLCASSIESTNYGYTFGSGTRLTVV.

J is TRBJ1-1 and V is TRBV30; D call uncertain. The CDR3 runs to 13 residues. The V gene lost 2 bases and the J gene lost 1 base, with 8 bases spanning the gap. Germline CDR1 and CDR2: GTSNPN and SVGIG (reference sequence). In DNA form, the CDR3 reads TGTGCCTGGAGTTGGCTTCCGAACACTGAAGCTTTCTTT. It translates to CAWSWLPNTEAFF.

This clone was seen only once. The CDR3 DNA reads as TGCAGCGTTGCAGACCTAGCCAAAAACATTCAGTACTTC. Amino acids: CSVADLAKNIQYF. The V and J genes are TRBV29-1 and TRBJ2-4; D not resolved. The germline V and J ends were trimmed by 4 bases and 0 bases, with 7 bases remaining between them. Germline V lookup: CDR1 SQVTM, CDR2 ANQGSEA. The CDR3 runs to 13 residues.

The rearrangement joins TRBV11-3 to TRBJ1-3; TRBD1 aligns across 8 bases. Trimming at V came to 5 bases and at J to 8 bases, leaving 17 bases not matched to a gene. The CDR3 has 17 residues. Germline CDR1 reads SGHNT; CDR2 reads YENEEA. The CDR3 sequence is CASSSGTGPSRAHTIYF. The CDR3 nucleotides are TGTGCCAGCAGCAGCGGGACAGGACCCAGTCGGGCCCACACCATATATTTT.

The chain carries TRBV7-9 and TRBJ1-2; 9 bases fit TRBD1. Trimming removed 5 bases from V and 5 bases from J; junction bases left unmatched: 12. The CDR3 sequence is 16 residues long. Per the germline V gene, CDR1 is SEHNR and CDR2 is FQNEAQ (reference sequence). The CDR3 sequence: CASSPSRDRDRYGYTF. Here the CDR3 DNA reads TGTGCCAGCAGCCCCTCCCGGGACAGGGATCGATATGGCTACACCTTC. The variable domain in full, completed from reference TRBV7-9 and TRBJ1-2, reads DTGVSQNPRHKITKRGQNVTFRCDPISEHNRLYWYRQTLGQGPEFLTYFQNEAQLEKSRLLSDRFSAERPKGSFSTLEIQRTEQGDSAMYLCASSPSRDRDRYGYTFGSGTRLTVV.